Following are 25 T cell receptor beta chains from one sample sequenced in a study of technical replicates of blood from a few donors. The table came from immunoSEQ multiplex PCR; TCRdb's copy has only in-frame clones and leaves some out. The table lists some 79,000 clones, under 95% of them singletons, with roughly 0.26% in the top ten. Sequencing was performed on T cells isolated from PBMCs. These receptors were obtained from a human donor in good health.

The chain has TRBV6-1 and TRBJ1-2; no firm D call. The V end was cut by 0 bases, the J end by 5 bases, with 13 bases between. Germline CDR1 reads MNHNS; CDR2 reads SASEGT. CDR3 length equals 15 residues. The CDR3 nucleotides are TGTGCCAGCAGTGAAGCGGGTTGGGGAGCGTATGGCTACACCTTC. Its protein is CASSEAGWGAYGYTF.

The gene calls are TRBV15 and TRBJ2-7, with 8 bases that match TRBD2. Trimming cost V 3 bases and J 2 bases; bases outside gene matches: 18. Germline CDR1 LNHNV, CDR2 YYDKDF (reference sequence). The length of the CDR3 is 19 residues. CDR3 bases: TGTGCCACCAGCAGGGTGAACCCCCCGAGCGGGAGCCCCCCCTACGAGCAGTACTTC. Its translation is CATSRVNPPSGSPPYEQYF.

The rearrangement joins TRBV7-2 to TRBJ2-3; 8 positions agree with TRBD2. The CDR3 has 15 residues. Germline V CDR1 and CDR2: SGHTA, FQGNSA. The J segment lost 0 bases and the V segment lost 2 bases, leaving 1 base of the junction unmatched. The CDR3 region is CASSLTSGSTDTQYF. The CDR3 DNA reads as TGTGCCAGCAGCTTAACTAGCGGAAGCACAGATACGCAGTATTTT.

In DNA form, the CDR3 reads TGTGCCAGCATCAATCCAGGGGACGGTAGTTTCGGCACAGATACGCAGTATTTT. Translation gives CASINPGDGSFGTDTQYF. The rearrangement joins TRBV7-9 to TRBJ2-3, with D perhaps TRBD1 (6 bases). Germline V gene sequence: CDR1 SEHNR, CDR2 FQNEAQ (reference sequence). This CDR3 has 18 residues. Trimming removed 7 bases at V and 1 base at J, with 24 bases between.

This clone has a single count. The V call is TRBV9, the J call TRBJ1-5; 10 bases align to TRBD1. Germline loops: CDR1 SGDLS, CDR2 YYNGEE. The CDR3 spans 15 residues. Trimming cost V 5 bases and J 2 bases; bases outside gene matches: 4. CDR3 nucleotide sequence: TGTGCCAGCAGAGTCGGACAGGGGGGCAATCAGCCCCAGCATTTT. This encodes CASRVGQGGNQPQHF.

The count of this clone is one. V gene TRBV5-4 combines with J gene TRBJ1-2; D gene uncertain. CDR1 and CDR2 (germline): SGHNT, YYREEE (reference sequence). V gave up 0 bases and J gave up 6 bases, with 15 bases separating them. The CDR3 is 15 residues long. CDR3 bases: TGTGCCAGCAGCTTGGACTACATCGGATATCATGGCTACACCTTC. Its protein is CASSLDYIGYHGYTF.

The chain links TRBV7-3 to TRBJ1-2; possible D gene TRBD1, 6 bases. The V and J ends lost 4 bases and 3 bases respectively, with 24 bases between them. The CDR3 consists of 18 residues. Germline V gene lookup returns CDR1 SGHTA and CDR2 FQGTGA. In nucleotides, the CDR3 is TGTGCCAGCAGCTCCCGAGGGGACACCAATACTATTCACTATGGCTACACCTTC. This encodes CASSSRGDTNTIHYGYTF.

The chain employs TRBV28 and TRBJ2-7; 8 bases map to TRBD2. With V trimmed by 3 bases and J by 2 bases, 21 bases remained unmatched. The length of the CDR3 is 20 residues. Germline V CDR1 and CDR2: MDHEN, SYDVKM. This chain's CDR3 is CASSFRLVPPTSGLTYEQYF. CDR3 coding DNA: TGTGCCAGCAGTTTCCGCCTTGTTCCCCCTACTAGCGGACTAACCTACGAGCAGTACTTC.

This chain connects TRBV7-9 to TRBJ2-2; TRBD1 might be the D (5 bases). Trimming pared 1 base from V and 5 bases from J, leaving 17 bases between. CDR1 SEHNR and CDR2 FQNEAQ come from the germline V gene (reference sequence). This CDR3 is built from 17 residues. DNA for the CDR3: TGTGCCAGCAGCTTAGAATTGGTGTGGCAGGGAACCGGGGAGCTGTTTTTT. Protein product: CASSLELVWQGTGELFF.

The chain has TRBV10-1 and TRBJ2-1; TRBD1 might be the D (5 bases). Germline lookup yields CDR1 WNHNN and CDR2 SYGVQD (reference sequence). This CDR3 spans 15 amino acids. Trimming pared 6 bases from V and 0 bases from J, leaving 12 bases between. The CDR3 nucleotides read TGCGCCAGCAGCAAGGACATGAGCTCCTACAATGAGCAGTTCTTC. It is translated as CASSKDMSSYNEQFF.

The rearrangement links TRBV4-1 to TRBJ2-2; maybe TRBD2 (5 bases). The V end lost 0 bases, the J end lost 4 bases, and 21 bases lay between the germline ends. Germline lookup yields CDR1 MGHRA and CDR2 YSYEKL. The CDR3 has 19 residues. The DNA of the CDR3 is TGCGCCAGCAGCCAAGATAAACCGACGGACTCCCAATTCACCGGGGAGCTGTTTTTT. Protein product: CASSQDKPTDSQFTGELFF.

The CDR3 reads CASSLVHGHDEAFF. CDR3 in DNA: TGTGCCAGCAGCTTAGTCCACGGACACGACGAAGCTTTCTTT. This chain uses TRBV7-9 with TRBJ1-1; possible D gene TRBD1, 5 bases. V was shortened by 1 base and J by 8 bases, with 14 bases between the two germline ends. CDR1 is SEHNR, CDR2 FQNEAQ, per germline (reference sequence). The length of the CDR3 is 14 residues.

This clone was picked up one time. This chain joins TRBV27 and TRBJ2-1; 9 positions agree with TRBD1. CDR1 and CDR2 (germline): MNHEY, SMNVEV (reference sequence). Trimming removed 5 bases from V and 0 bases from J; junction bases left unmatched: 8. This CDR3 has 17 residues. The CDR3 spells CASSPQDRGDSYNEQFF. The CDR3 DNA reads TGTGCCAGCAGTCCACAGGACAGGGGAGACTCCTACAATGAGCAGTTCTTC.

The chain recombines TRBV4-1 with TRBJ2-7; D possibly corresponds to TRBD2 (6 bases). CDR1 and CDR2 from the germline V gene are MGHRA and YSYEKL. V was trimmed by 1 base and J by 3 bases, leaving 16 bases between them. The CDR3 contains 16 residues. The CDR3 DNA follows: TGCGCCAGCAGCCAAGTAGTCGGGGGTTCTAACTACGAGCAGTACTTC. This gives the protein CASSQVVGGSNYEQYF.

The chain has TRBV7-8 and TRBJ1-2; D is ambiguous. Trimming removed 0 bases at V and 4 bases at J, with 9 bases between. The CDR3 spans 14 residues. Per the germline V gene, CDR1 is SGHVS and CDR2 is FQNEAQ. CDR3 bases: TGTGCCAGCAGCTTAGCGACACTTTCCTATGGCTACACCTTC. Translation gives CASSLATLSYGYTF.

The rearrangement uses TRBV5-1 and TRBJ2-7; TRBD2 might be the D (6 bases). Germline V gives CDR1 SGHRS, CDR2 YFSETQ. The CDR3 loop spans 15 amino acids. Trimming removed 0 bases from V and 0 bases from J, with 10 bases in between. The CDR3 sequence: CASSLDDGSSYEQYF. The CDR3 bases are TGCGCCAGCAGCTTGGACGACGGGAGCTCCTACGAGCAGTACTTC. Together with reference TRBV5-1 and TRBJ2-7, the CDR3 gives the full variable domain: KAGVTQTPRYLIKTRGQQVTLSCSPISGHRSVSWYQQTPGQGLQFLFEYFSETQRNKGNFPGRFSGRQFSNSRSEMNVSTLELGDSALYLCASSLDDGSSYEQYFGPGTRLTVT.

The chain couples TRBV5-4 to TRBJ1-2; the D gene is possibly TRBD1 (6 bases). Germline V gene sequence: CDR1 SGHNT, CDR2 YYREEE (reference sequence). There are 14 residues in the CDR3. The V end lost 4 bases, the J end lost 6 bases, and 16 bases lay between the germline ends. This chain's CDR3 is CASSPGQGTDGYTF. In nucleotides, the CDR3 is TGTGCCAGCAGCCCCGGGCAGGGGACGGATGGCTACACCTTC.

The chain combines TRBV30 with TRBJ1-5, with D perhaps TRBD1 (5 bases). CDR1 and CDR2 (germline): GTSNPN, SVGIG (reference sequence). V dropped 0 bases and J dropped 6 bases, with 9 bases sitting between them. The CDR3 totals 13 residues. The CDR3 sequence: CAWSVRGSQPQHF. CDR3 bases: TGTGCCTGGAGTGTAAGGGGATCTCAGCCCCAGCATTTT.

J is TRBJ1-1 and V is TRBV5-5; a possible D gene is TRBD1 (6 bases). There are 15 residues in the CDR3. V lost 1 base to trimming and J lost 7 bases, with 17 bases between them. Germline CDR1 is SGHKS and CDR2 is YYEKEE (reference sequence). As DNA, the CDR3 is TGTGCCAGCAGCTTGTTAACAGGGAAGGTGGGTGAAGCTTTCTTT. As protein: CASSLLTGKVGEAFF.

The chain recombines TRBV27 with TRBJ2-6; tentative D call: TRBD1 (6 bases). The CDR3 consists of 16 residues. The ends were cut back, 4 bases at V and 0 bases at J, with 10 bases in the middle. Germline CDR1 reads MNHEY; CDR2 reads SMNVEV (reference sequence). CDR3 DNA: TGTGCCAGCAGTTATACAGGGATCTCTGGGGCCAACGTCCTGACTTTC. Translation: CASSYTGISGANVLTF.

This sequence joins TRBV11-2 and TRBJ2-1; D is unresolved. V was trimmed by 0 bases and J by 6 bases, leaving 12 bases between them. Per the germline V gene, CDR1 is SGHAT and CDR2 is FQNNGV. The CDR3 is 15 amino acids. The CDR3 DNA follows: TGTGCCAGCAGCTTAGACTATCACCCTATCAATGAGCAGTTCTTC. Protein product: CASSLDYHPINEQFF.

V and J are TRBV9 and TRBJ1-2, with 8 bases identical to TRBD1. With V trimmed by 3 bases and J by 2 bases, 3 bases remained unmatched. CDR3 length equals 14 residues. Germline CDR1 is SGDLS and CDR2 is YYNGEE. DNA for the CDR3: TGTGCCAGCAGCGAACAGGGGGGGAACTATGGCTACACCTTC. This codes for CASSEQGGNYGYTF.

V and J are TRBV5-5 and TRBJ1-6; the D gene is possibly TRBD1 (5 bases). From germline, CDR1 is SGHKS and CDR2 YYEKEE (reference sequence). Trimming took off 4 bases at V and 1 base at J, with 6 bases between the two ends. There are 14 residues in the CDR3. In nucleotides, the CDR3 is TGTGCCAGCAGCCGGGGGTCCTATAATTCACCCCTCCACTTT. The encoded protein is CASSRGSYNSPLHF. Looking up the rest from reference TRBV5-5 and TRBJ1-6 gives the full variable domain: DAGVTQSPTHLIKTRGQQVTLRCSPISGHKSVSWYQQVLGQGPQFIFQYYEKEERGRGNFPDRFSARQFPNYSSELNVNALLLGDSALYLCASSRGSYNSPLHFGNGTRLTVT.

This chain uses TRBV4-2 with TRBJ2-5; TRBD2 agrees at 12 bases. V was clipped by 4 bases and J by 2 bases; unmatched bases: 11. The germline CDR1 and CDR2 sequences are LGHNA and YNFKEQ. There are 18 residues in the CDR3. The CDR3 bases are TGTGCCAGCAGCCCGGTTGGGGCTAGCGGGGGGGGGCAAGAGACCCAGTACTTC. Its translation: CASSPVGASGGGQETQYF.

Remarks on this clone: This CDR3 is also generated by other DNA sequences in the sample. The gene calls are TRBV9 and TRBJ2-2; 8 bases match TRBD2. J lost 5 bases, V lost 4 bases, and 7 bases had no gene match. The germline gives CDR1 SGDLS, CDR2 YYNGEE. The CDR3 totals 15 residues. In DNA, the CDR3 is TGTGCCAGCAGCCCGGTAGCGGGGAATACCGGGGAGCTGTTTTTT. The encoded protein is CASSPVAGNTGELFF.